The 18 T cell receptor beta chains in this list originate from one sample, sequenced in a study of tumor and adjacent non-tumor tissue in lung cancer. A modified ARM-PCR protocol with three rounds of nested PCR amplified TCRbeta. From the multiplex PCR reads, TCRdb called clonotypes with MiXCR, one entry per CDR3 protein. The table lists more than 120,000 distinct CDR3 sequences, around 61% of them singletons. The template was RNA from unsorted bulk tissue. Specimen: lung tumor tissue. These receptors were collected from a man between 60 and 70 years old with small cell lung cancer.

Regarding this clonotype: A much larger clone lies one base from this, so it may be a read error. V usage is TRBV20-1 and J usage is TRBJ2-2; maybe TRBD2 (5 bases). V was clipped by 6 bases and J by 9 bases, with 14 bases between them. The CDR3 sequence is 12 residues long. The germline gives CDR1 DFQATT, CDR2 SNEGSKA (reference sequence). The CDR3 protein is CSARREPRELFF. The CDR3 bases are TGCAGTGCCAGAAGGGAGCCCCGGGAGCTGTTTTTT.

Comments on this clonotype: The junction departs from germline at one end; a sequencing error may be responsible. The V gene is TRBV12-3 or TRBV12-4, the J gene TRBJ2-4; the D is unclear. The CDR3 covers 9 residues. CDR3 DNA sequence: TGTCCCAGCAGTATCATTCAATACTTC. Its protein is CPSSIIQYF.

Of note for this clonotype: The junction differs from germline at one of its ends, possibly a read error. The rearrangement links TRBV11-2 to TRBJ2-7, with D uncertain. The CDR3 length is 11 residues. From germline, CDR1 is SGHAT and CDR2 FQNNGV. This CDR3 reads CASTSHYEQYF. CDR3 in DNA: TGTGCCAGCACCTCTCACTACGAGCAGTACTTT.

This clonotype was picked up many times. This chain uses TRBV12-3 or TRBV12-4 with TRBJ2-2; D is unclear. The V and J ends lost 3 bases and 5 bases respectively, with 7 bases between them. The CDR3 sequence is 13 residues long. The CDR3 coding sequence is TGTGCCAGCAGTTTCTATCTAACCGGGGAGCTGTTTTTT. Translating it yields CASSFYLTGELFF.

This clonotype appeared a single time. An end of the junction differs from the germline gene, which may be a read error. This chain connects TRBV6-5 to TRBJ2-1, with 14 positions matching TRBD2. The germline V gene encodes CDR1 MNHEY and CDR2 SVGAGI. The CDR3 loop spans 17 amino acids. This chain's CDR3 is CASSSGLAGAWWEEQFF. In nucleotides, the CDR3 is TGTGCTAGCAGCTCGGGACTAGCGGGAGCCTGGTGGGAGGAGCAGTTCTTC.

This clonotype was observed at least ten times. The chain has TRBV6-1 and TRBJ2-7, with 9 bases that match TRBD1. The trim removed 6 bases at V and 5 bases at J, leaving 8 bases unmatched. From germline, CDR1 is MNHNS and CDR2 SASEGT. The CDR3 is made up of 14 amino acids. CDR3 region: CASSRPQGANEQYF. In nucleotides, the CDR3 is TGTGCCAGCAGCCGGCCACAGGGGGCGAACGAGCAGTACTTC.

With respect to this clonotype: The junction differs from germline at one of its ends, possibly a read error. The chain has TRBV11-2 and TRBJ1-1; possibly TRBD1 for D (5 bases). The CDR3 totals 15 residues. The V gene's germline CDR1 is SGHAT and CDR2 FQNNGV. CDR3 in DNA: TGTGCCAGCTGCTGGACACTATCGATGGACACTGAAGCTTCCTTT. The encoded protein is CASCWTLSMDTEASF.

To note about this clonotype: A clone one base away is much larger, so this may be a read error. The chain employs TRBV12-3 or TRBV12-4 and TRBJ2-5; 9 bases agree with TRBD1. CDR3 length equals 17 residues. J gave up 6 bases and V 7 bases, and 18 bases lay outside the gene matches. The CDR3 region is CASIDLVDRGMQKTQYF. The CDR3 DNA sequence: TGTGCCAGCATCGATCTGGTTGACAGGGGGATGCAGAAGACCCAGTACTTC.

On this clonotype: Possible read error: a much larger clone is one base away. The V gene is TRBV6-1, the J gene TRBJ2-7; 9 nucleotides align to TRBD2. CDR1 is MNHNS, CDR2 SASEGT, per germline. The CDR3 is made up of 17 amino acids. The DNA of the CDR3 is TGTGCCAGCAGTGAATACTCCCGACTAGCGGTTGTCTACGAGCAGTCCTTC. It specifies CASSEYSRLAVVYEQSF.

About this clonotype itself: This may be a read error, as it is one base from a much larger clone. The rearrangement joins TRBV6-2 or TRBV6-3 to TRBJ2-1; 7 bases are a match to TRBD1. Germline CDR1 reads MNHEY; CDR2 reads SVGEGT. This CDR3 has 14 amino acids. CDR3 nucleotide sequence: TGTGCCAGCGGGAGACAGGGAAAGGGTTATGAGCAGCTCTTC. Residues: CASGRQGKGYEQLF.

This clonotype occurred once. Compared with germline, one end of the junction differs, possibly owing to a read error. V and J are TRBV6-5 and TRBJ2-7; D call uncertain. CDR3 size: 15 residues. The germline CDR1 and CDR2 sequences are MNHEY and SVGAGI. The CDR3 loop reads CAGSYSFGQVYEQYF. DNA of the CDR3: TGTGCCGGCAGTTACTCGTTTGGCCAAGTCTACGAGCAGTACTTC.

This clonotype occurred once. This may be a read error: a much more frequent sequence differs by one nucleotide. CDR3 DNA sequence: TGCAGTGCCAGATGGGAGCCCGGGGAGCTGTTTTTT. Translating gives CSARWEPGELFF. The chain couples TRBV20-1 to TRBJ2-2, with D perhaps matching TRBD2 (5 bases). V was shortened by 6 bases and J by 6 bases, with 11 bases between the two germline ends. Per the germline V gene, CDR1 is DFQATT and CDR2 is SNEGSKA (reference sequence). The length of the CDR3 is 12 residues.

For the CDR3, the DNA is TGTGCCAGCAGCATAAAGTTTCAGGATGAAGCTTTCTTT. Its protein product is CASSIKFQDEAFF. The chain employs TRBV5-4 and TRBJ1-1; D gene unclear. In germline, CDR1 is SGHNT, CDR2 YYREEE (reference sequence). The CDR3 is 13 amino acids. V was cut by 4 bases and J by 7 bases, with 14 bases left in between.

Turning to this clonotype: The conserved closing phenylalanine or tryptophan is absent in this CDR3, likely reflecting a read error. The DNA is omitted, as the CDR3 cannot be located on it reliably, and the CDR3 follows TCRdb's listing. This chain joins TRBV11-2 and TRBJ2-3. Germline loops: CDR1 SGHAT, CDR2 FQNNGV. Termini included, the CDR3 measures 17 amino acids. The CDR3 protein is CASSLDRTGLSTDTQCL.

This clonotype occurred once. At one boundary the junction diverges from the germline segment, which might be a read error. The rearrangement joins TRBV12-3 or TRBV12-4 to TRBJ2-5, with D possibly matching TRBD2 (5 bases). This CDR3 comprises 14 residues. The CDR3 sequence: CANSLVWPAGTQYF. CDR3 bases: TGTGCCAACAGTTTAGTTTGGCCGGCGGGGACCCAGTACTTC.

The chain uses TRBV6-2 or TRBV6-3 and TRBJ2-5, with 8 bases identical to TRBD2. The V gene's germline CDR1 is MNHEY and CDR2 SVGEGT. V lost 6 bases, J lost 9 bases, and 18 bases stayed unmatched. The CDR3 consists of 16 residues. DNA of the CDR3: TGTGCCAGCAGGCACTATGGGACGGGAGGGGACGAGGCCCAGTACTTC. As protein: CASRHYGTGGDEAQYF.

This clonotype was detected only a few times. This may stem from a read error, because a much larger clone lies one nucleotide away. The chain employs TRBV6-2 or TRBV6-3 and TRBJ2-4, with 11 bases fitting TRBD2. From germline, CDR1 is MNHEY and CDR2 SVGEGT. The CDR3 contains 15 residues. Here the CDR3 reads CVSSYGRLAGGAQYF. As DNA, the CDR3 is TGTGTCAGCAGTTACGGTCGGCTAGCGGGAGGTGCTCAGTACTTC.

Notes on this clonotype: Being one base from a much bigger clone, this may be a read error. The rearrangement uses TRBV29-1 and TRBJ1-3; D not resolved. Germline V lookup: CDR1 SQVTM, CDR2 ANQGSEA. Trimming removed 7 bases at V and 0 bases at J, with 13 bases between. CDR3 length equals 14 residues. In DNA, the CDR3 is TGCAGCGCTTCCTCAGTGGGCTCTGGAAACACCATATATTTT. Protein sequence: CSASSVGSGNTIYF. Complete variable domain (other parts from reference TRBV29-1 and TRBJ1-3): SAVISQKPSRDICQRGTSLTIQCQVDSQVTMMFWYRQQPGQSLTLIATANQGSEATYESGFVIDKFPISRPNLTFSTLTVSNMSPEDSSIYLCSASSVGSGNTIYFGEGSWLTVV.